The entry below gives a single T cell receptor beta chain sequence along with its context. Antigen unknown. The PCR used 60 Vbeta and 13 Jbeta primers. This table comes from immunoSEQ multiplex PCR, and its TCRdb copy is limited to in-frame clones, with some not included. The table shows some 150,000 clones, with approximately 80% occurring only once. Trimming stripped 11 bases from V and 6 bases from J, with 11 bases between. The CDR3 contains 11 residues. Germline values: CDR1 SEHNR, CDR2 FQNEAQ (reference sequence). This entry is derived from a study of cytomegalovirus exposure and HLA in healthy donors. Study conclusions and caveats: Association of approximately 16,000 TCR beta sequences with HLA alleles was found at 0.05 false discovery rate in a later analysis.

This receptor was taken from a male donor in good health and CMV-seronegative. This chain connects TRBV7-9 to TRBJ1-3; TRBD1 might be the D (5 bases). Sequencing was performed on PBMCs. CDR3 in DNA: TGTGCCGGGGGAGGAGAAAACACCATATATTTT. Its translation is CAGGGENTIYF.